This entry concerns a single T cell receptor beta chain. Its antigen is unknown. This sample stems from a study of T cell responses to AZD1222 COVID-19 vaccine. For the study at large: Some second doses came at about 4 weeks and others at about 12 weeks; these were pooled.

Using immunoSEQ multiplex PCR, the repertoire was profiled, and TCRdb retains in-frame clones only, with some absent. The sample lists 150,000 to 200,000 clones; 90% to 95% were seen once. The V segment lost 10 bases and the J segment 5 bases; nucleotides outside the gene matches: 13. The CDR3 consists of 15 residues. Germline values: CDR1 MNHNY, CDR2 SVGAGI (reference sequence). General study findings and limits: Two AZD1222 doses significantly raised spike-specific TCR breadth and depth over controls. Per reports, nearly half of all spike-specific TCRs target regions that are unmutated in variants.

The sequences come from peripheral blood, collected on day 0 of AZD1222 vaccination. The clonotype originates from an adult in good health. The rearrangement joins TRBV6-6 to TRBJ1-4, with TRBD1 matching 7 bases. The CDR3 DNA is TGTGCCACCAAGACAGGGTGGGGGGAAAATGAAAAACTGTTTTTT. Its translation: CATKTGWGENEKLFF.